What follows are 6 T cell receptor beta chains derived from one specimen sequenced in a study of blood T cell repertoires in COVID-19. Sequencing was performed with immunoSEQ multiplex PCR; in TCRdb, only in-frame clones are kept and a portion is missing. The repertoire consists of over 130,000 clones, with 80% to 85% occurring once and the leading ten covering 4%. The sample comprised peripheral blood. The source is a woman aged 55-69 years with acute or convalescent COVID-19.

This clone was picked up one time. V gene TRBV6-5 combines with J gene TRBJ1-2; 7 nucleotides line up with TRBD1. This CDR3 is 13 amino acids long. The V gene's germline CDR1 is MNHEY and CDR2 SVGAGI. V trimming: 6 bases; J trimming: 6 bases; junction bases outside the gene matches: 7. CDR3 region: CASSLDRDNGYTF. The CDR3 DNA follows: TGTGCCAGCAGCCTAGACAGGGACAATGGCTACACCTTC.

The table lists this clone with a count of one. V gene TRBV5-4 combines with J gene TRBJ2-1; maybe TRBD1 (7 bases). Germline V gene sequence: CDR1 SGHNT, CDR2 YYREEE (reference sequence). This CDR3 contains 16 residues. V lost 5 bases and J lost 5, with 20 bases in between. CDR3 protein: CASSPTGRSGNNEQFF. The CDR3 DNA reads as TGTGCCAGCAGTCCGACAGGGAGGAGCGGAAACAATGAGCAGTTCTTC.

The chain is built from TRBV29-1 and TRBJ1-2, with D perhaps TRBD1 (5 bases). This CDR3 spans 13 amino acids. Trimming shortened V by 7 bases and J by 6 bases, and 18 bases separated the two germline ends. Germline assignment: CDR1 SQVTM and CDR2 ANQGSEA. CDR3 DNA: TGCAGCGCCGAGTGGGGCGTCTTGCATGGCTACACCTTC. Translation: CSAEWGVLHGYTF.

The chain has TRBV19 and TRBJ1-4; TRBD1 aligns across 7 bases. This CDR3 is 16 amino acids long. Trimming took 1 base from V and 3 from J; bases not matched to a gene: 5. The germline gives CDR1 LNHDA, CDR2 SQIVND (reference sequence). The CDR3 here is CASSIGRTGPNEKLFF. CDR3 nucleotide sequence: TGTGCCAGTAGTATAGGTCGGACAGGTCCTAATGAAAAACTGTTTTTT.

The sample holds one count of this clone. This chain uses TRBV24-1 with TRBJ2-2; a possible D gene is TRBD1 (5 bases). Per germline, CDR1 KGHDR and CDR2 SFDVKD. The CDR3 loop spans 15 amino acids. V was pared by 6 bases and J by 7 bases, with 17 bases between. CDR3 in DNA: TGTGCCACCAGTAGCCGTCCAACAGGCGGCGGGGAGCTGTTTTTT. Translating gives CATSSRPTGGGELFF.

The rearrangement links TRBV9 to TRBJ2-7, with a tentative D call TRBD2 (5 bases). The V and J ends lost 4 bases and 6 bases respectively, with 17 bases between them. CDR1 and CDR2 from the germline V gene are SGDLS and YYNGEE. The CDR3 is made up of 14 amino acids. The CDR3 is CASSTTPVAREQYF. The CDR3, as DNA: TGTGCCAGCAGCACTACCCCGGTAGCGCGCGAGCAGTACTTC.